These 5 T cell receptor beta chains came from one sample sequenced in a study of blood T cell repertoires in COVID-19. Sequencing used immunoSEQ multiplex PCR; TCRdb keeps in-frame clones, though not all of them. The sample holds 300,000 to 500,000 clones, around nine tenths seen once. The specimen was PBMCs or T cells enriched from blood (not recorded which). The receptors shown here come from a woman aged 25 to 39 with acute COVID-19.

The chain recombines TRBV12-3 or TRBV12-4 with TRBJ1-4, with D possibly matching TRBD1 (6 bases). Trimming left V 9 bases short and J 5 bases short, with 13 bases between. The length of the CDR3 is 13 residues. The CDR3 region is CASQGLANEKLFF. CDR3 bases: TGTGCCAGTCAGGGGCTAGCAAATGAAAAACTGTTTTTT.

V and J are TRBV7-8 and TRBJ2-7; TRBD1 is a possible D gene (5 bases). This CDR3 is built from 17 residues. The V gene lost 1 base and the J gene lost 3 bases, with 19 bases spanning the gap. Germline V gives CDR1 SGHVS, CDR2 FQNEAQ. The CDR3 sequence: CASSLVFGTGNRYEQYF. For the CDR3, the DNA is TGTGCCAGCAGCTTAGTTTTTGGCACAGGAAACCGCTACGAGCAGTACTTC.

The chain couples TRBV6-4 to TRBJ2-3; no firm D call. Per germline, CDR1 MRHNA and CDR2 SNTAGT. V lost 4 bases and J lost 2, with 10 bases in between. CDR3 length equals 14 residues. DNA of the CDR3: TGTGCCAGCAGTGTTGAGAGCCCCACAGATACGCAGTATTTT. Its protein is CASSVESPTDTQYF.

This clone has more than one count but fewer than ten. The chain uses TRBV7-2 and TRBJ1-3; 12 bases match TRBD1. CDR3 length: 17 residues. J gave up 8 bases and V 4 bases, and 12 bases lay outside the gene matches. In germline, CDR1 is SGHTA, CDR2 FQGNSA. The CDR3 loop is CASSSRAAGQGAHTIYF. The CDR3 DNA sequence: TGTGCCAGCAGCTCAAGGGCCGCGGGACAGGGGGCACACACCATATATTTT. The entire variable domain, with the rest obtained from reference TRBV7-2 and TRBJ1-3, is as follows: GAGVSQSPSNKVTEKGKDVELRCDPISGHTALYWYRQSLGQGLEFLIYFQGNSAPDKSGLPSDRFSAERTGGSVSTLTIQRTQQEDSAVYLCASSSRAAGQGAHTIYFGEGSWLTVV.

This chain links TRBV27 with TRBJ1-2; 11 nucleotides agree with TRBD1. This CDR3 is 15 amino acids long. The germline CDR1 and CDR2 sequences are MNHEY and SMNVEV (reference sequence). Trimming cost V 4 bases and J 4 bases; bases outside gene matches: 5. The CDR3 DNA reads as TGTGCCAGCAGTTCTACGGACAGGGGGCTCTATGGCTACACCTTC. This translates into CASSSTDRGLYGYTF.